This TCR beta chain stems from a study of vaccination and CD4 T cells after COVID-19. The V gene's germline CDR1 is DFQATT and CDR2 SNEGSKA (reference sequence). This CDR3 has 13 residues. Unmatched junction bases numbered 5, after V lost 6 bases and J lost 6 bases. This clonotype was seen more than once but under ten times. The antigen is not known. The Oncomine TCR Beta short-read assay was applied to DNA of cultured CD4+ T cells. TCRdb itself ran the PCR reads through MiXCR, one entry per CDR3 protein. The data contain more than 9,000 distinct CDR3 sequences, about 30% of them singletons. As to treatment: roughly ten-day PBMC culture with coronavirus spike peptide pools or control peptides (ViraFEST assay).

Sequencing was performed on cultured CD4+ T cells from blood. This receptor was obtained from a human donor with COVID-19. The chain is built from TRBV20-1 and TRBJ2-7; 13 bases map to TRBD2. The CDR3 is CSAWTSGGLEQYF. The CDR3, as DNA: TGCAGTGCGTGGACTAGCGGGGGCCTCGAGCAGTACTTC.